Included here is one TCR beta chain sequence, with context. These data are taken from a study of blood T cell repertoires in COVID-19. Overall study: Whether acute or convalescent, the COVID-19 samples came from the United States, Italy and Spain. From T cells, B-cell-depleted T cells, or PBMCs came the material, which was cDNA or gDNA.

The CDR3 runs 15 residues. Germline CDR1 SGDLS, CDR2 YYNGEE. Trimming left V 0 bases short and J 4 bases short, with 10 bases between. In the source study's methods: Using reference gene primer amplification, nucleated cell counts were estimated. Sequenced by immunoSEQ multiplex PCR; TCRdb stores in-frame clones only, minus some. V, J and clone size derive from that table, while D and trimming were established from the DNA sequence. The table has about 290,000 clones, about 85% seen once. The chain has TRBV9 and TRBJ1-4, with TRBD1 as a possible D gene (5 bases). The sequencing input was peripheral blood. The receptor was derived from a woman aged 50 to 65 with active or convalescent COVID-19. CDR3 in DNA: TGTGCCAGCAGCGTAGAATGGGGCCTTAATGAAAAACTGTTTTTT. As protein: CASSVEWGLNEKLFF.